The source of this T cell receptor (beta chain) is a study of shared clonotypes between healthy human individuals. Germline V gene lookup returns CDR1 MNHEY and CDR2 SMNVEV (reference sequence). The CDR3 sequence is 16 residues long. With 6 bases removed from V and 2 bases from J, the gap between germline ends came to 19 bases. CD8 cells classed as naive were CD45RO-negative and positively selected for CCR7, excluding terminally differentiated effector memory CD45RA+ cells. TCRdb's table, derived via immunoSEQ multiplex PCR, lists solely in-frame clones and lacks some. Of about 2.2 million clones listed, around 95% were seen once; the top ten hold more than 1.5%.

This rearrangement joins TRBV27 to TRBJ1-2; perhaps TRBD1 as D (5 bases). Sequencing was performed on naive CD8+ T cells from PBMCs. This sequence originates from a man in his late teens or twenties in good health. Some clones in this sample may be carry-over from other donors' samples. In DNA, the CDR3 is TGTGCCAGCAGCCCCAGCATCAGGGACCCAAACTATGGCTACACCTTC. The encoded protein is CASSPSIRDPNYGYTF.